These 30 T cell receptor beta chains originate from one sample sequenced in a study of regulatory T cells in long-lasting Graves disease. The time point was: newly diagnosed GD, antithyroid drugs for less than 3 months. TCR sequences were obtained from RNA taken from PBMCs. TCR beta libraries were built with iRepertoire HTBI primers and Arm-PCR of CDR3 regions. From the multiplex PCR reads, TCRdb called clonotypes with MiXCR, one entry per CDR3 protein. Of a few hundred thousand distinct CDR3 sequences in the sample, under 20% were seen once. These data were also reused for a study on T cells in Graves' hyperthyroidism and ophthalmopathy.

This specimen was peripheral blood mononuclear cells (PBMCs), taken at new diagnosis, from a patient treated with antithyroid drugs. These receptors all stem from a woman in her twenties or thirties with Graves disease.

This clonotype was found many times. The chain couples TRBV18 to TRBJ2-7; 15 bases are a match to TRBD2. Losses at the gene ends were 2 bases for V and 6 bases for J; bases not matched to a gene: 2. The CDR3 is 15 amino acids. From germline, CDR1 is KGHSH and CDR2 LQKENI. CDR3: CASSPGLAGGPEQYF. The CDR3 coding sequence is TGTGCCAGCTCACCAGGACTAGCGGGGGGGCCCGAGCAGTACTTC. The complete variable domain, with remaining parts taken from reference TRBV18 and TRBJ2-7, reads NAGVMQNPRHLVRRRGQEARLRCSPMKGHSHVYWYRQLPEEGLKFMVYLQKENIIDESGMPKERFSAEFPKEGPSILRIQQVVRGDSAAYFCASSPGLAGGPEQYFGPGTRLTVT.

This clonotype was seen repeatedly, ten times or more. This sequence joins TRBV3-1 and TRBJ2-1; D unclear. V dropped 6 bases and J dropped 6 bases, with 18 bases sitting between them. This CDR3 region has 15 residues. Germline CDR1 is LGHDT and CDR2 is YNNKEL (reference sequence). CDR3 sequence reads: CASSLSRVWINEQFF. The CDR3 coding sequence is TGTGCCAGCAGTCTAAGCCGGGTTTGGATCAATGAGCAGTTCTTC.

The J gene is TRBJ1-5, the V gene TRBV20-1; a weak D match, TRBD1 (5 bases). Germline V gene sequence: CDR1 DFQATT, CDR2 SNEGSKA (reference sequence). V lost 6 bases to trimming and J lost 0 bases, with 9 bases between them. The CDR3 has 13 amino acids. The CDR3 here is CSATTDSNQPQHF. The CDR3 DNA follows: TGCAGTGCGACGACAGATAGCAATCAGCCCCAGCATTTT.

Remarks on this clonotype: A far bigger clonotype differs at one base, so this is likely a read error. V and J are TRBV11-3 and TRBJ1-1; a possible D gene is TRBD1 (5 bases). Germline V gene data show CDR1 as SGHNT and CDR2 as YENEEA. The CDR3 runs 14 residues. The CDR3 sequence is CASSLSGGTTEALF. The DNA of the CDR3 is TGTGCCAGCAGCTTAAGTGGGGGGACCACTGAAGCTCTCTTT.

A single count supports this clonotype. A much larger clonotype is one base distant, so this may be a read error. The chain links TRBV7-8 to TRBJ1-5, with unresolved D. The CDR3 is 16 residues long. Trimming pared 1 base from V and 2 bases from J, leaving 12 bases between. Germline CDR1 and CDR2: SGHVS and FQNEAQ. DNA for the CDR3: TGTGCCAGCAGCTTAGAGGGCGGGTCTGGCAATCAGCCCCAGCATTTT. Protein product: CASSLEGGSGNQPQHF.

A few counts support this clonotype. This may come from a read error, since a much larger clone is one base off. Here the CDR3 reads CASSLAARERYF. The CDR3 coding sequence is TGTGCCAGCAGTTTAGCGGCTCGCGAGCGGTACTTC. J is TRBJ2-7 and V is TRBV12-3 or TRBV12-4; D is unclear. CDR3 length equals 12 residues.

This clonotype was detected ten times or more. This chain connects TRBV9 to TRBJ1-1, with no clear D. The CDR3 covers 13 residues. Germline V lookup: CDR1 SGDLS, CDR2 YYNGEE. Between the trimmed V and J ends, which lost 1 base and 5 bases, there was a span of 9 bases. CDR3 sequence: CASSVSSGTEAFF. CDR3 nucleotides: TGTGCCAGCAGCGTATCCTCAGGAACTGAAGCTTTCTTT.

This clonotype has at least ten counts. The germline gene is not matched at one end of the junction; a read error may be the cause. The V gene is TRBV4-1, the J gene TRBJ1-2; 7 bases map to TRBD1. Germline V gene sequence: CDR1 MGHRA, CDR2 YSYEKL. The CDR3 is made up of 15 amino acids. For the CDR3, the DNA is TGTGCCAGCAGCCGTCGACAGGGTGAGGCCTATGGCTACACCTTC. Its protein product is CASSRRQGEAYGYTF.

This chain joins TRBV5-1 and TRBJ2-5; possibly TRBD1 for D (6 bases). V lost 1 base and J lost 1, with 11 bases in between. The V gene's germline CDR1 is SGHRS and CDR2 YFSETQ. This CDR3 region has 15 residues. The CDR3 DNA reads TGCGCCAGCAGCTTGTTCCGACAGGCCCAAGAGACCCAGTACTTC. Translating gives CASSLFRQAQETQYF.

Many counts were recorded for this clonotype. The chain is built from TRBV7-3 and TRBJ1-1, with D uncertain. This CDR3 is built from 13 residues. Germline V gene sequence: CDR1 SGHTA, CDR2 FQGTGA. V lost 2 bases to trimming and J lost 3 bases, with 7 bases between them. The CDR3: CASSLEGHTEAFF. CDR3 coding DNA: TGTGCCAGCAGCTTAGAAGGACACACTGAAGCTTTCTTT.

Concerning this clonotype: Since a much larger clone is just one base distant, this may be a read error. The chain joins TRBV6-5 to TRBJ2-5, with no clear D. The germline CDR1 and CDR2 sequences are MNHEY and SVGAGI. The CDR3 length is 13 residues. In nucleotides, the CDR3 is TGTGCCGGCAGTTACCCCCCTCCTCCTGCCCAGTACTTC. This codes for CAGSYPPPPAQYF.

This clonotype was seen repeatedly, ten times or more. The V and J genes are TRBV20-1 and TRBJ1-4; 7 nucleotides match TRBD1. The CDR3 loop spans 15 amino acids. Germline V CDR1 and CDR2: DFQATT, SNEGSKA (reference sequence). The trim removed 2 bases at V and 4 bases at J, leaving 7 bases unmatched. This CDR3 is CSARPPTGLNEKLFF. The CDR3 coding sequence is TGCAGTGCTAGACCACCGACAGGGCTTAATGAAAAACTGTTTTTT.

This clonotype came up many times. This chain uses TRBV7-2 with TRBJ1-2; weak D call: TRBD1 (6 bases). CDR3 length: 13 residues. CDR1 and CDR2 (germline): SGHTA, FQGNSA. Trimming took off 1 base at V and 8 bases at J, with 11 bases between the two ends. The CDR3 sequence: CASSLEQGSGYTF. DNA of the CDR3: TGTGCCAGCAGCTTAGAACAGGGCTCGGGCTACACCTTC.

In its sample, this clonotype was seen many times. This sequence joins TRBV7-2 and TRBJ2-5; 7 bases match TRBD2. The V segment lost 4 bases and the J segment 2 bases; nucleotides outside the gene matches: 7. Germline V gene lookup returns CDR1 SGHTA and CDR2 FQGNSA. The CDR3 contains 15 residues. CDR3 loop: CASSSPGLPQETQYF. In DNA, the CDR3 is TGTGCCAGCAGCTCGCCGGGACTACCACAAGAGACCCAGTACTTC.

In its sample, this clonotype was seen a few times. A much larger clone lies one base from this, so it may be a read error. The chain carries TRBV11-2 and TRBJ1-6; weak D call: TRBD1 (5 bases). V lost 4 bases to trimming and J lost 7 bases, with 14 bases between them. The CDR3 is 15 residues long. The germline V gene encodes CDR1 SGHAT and CDR2 FQNNGV. CDR3: CASSSSGAGNSPLHF. As DNA, the CDR3 is TGTGCCAGCAGCTCATCCGGGGCTGGGAATTCACCCCTCCACTTT. The full variable domain, completed using reference TRBV11-2 and TRBJ1-6, is EAGVAQSPRYKIIEKRQSVAFWCNPISGHATLYWYQQILGQGPKLLIQFQNNGVVDDSQLPKDRFSAERLKGVDSTLKIQPAKLEDSAVYLCASSSSGAGNSPLHFGNGTRLTVT.

Many counts were recorded for this clonotype. The chain carries TRBV7-2 and TRBJ2-1; 9 bases match TRBD2. The germline V gene encodes CDR1 SGHTA and CDR2 FQGNSA. The length of the CDR3 is 16 residues. After removal of 0 bases from V and 2 bases from J, the junction contained 2 bases not matched to a gene. Written as DNA, the CDR3 is TGTGCCAGCAGCTTAGCTGCGGGGGGGACCTACAATGAGCAGTTCTTC. Translated: CASSLAAGGTYNEQFF.

This clonotype was recorded a few times. This chain links TRBV14 with TRBJ1-1; 9 nucleotides line up with TRBD1. Germline V CDR1 and CDR2: SGHDN, FVKESK. Germline trimming cut 4 bases from V and 5 bases from J; bases unmatched to any gene: 5. The CDR3 runs to 14 residues. The CDR3 DNA reads TGTGCCAGCAGCCTTACGACAGGGGGAACTGAAGCTTTCTTT. Protein product: CASSLTTGGTEAFF.

The genes are TRBV29-1 and TRBJ2-3; a weak D match, TRBD2 (5 bases). Germline CDR1 is SQVTM and CDR2 is ANQGSEA. V was trimmed by 1 base and J by 1 base, leaving 6 bases between them. The CDR3 sequence is 13 residues long. CDR3: CSVEVGGTDTQYF. As DNA, the CDR3 is TGCAGCGTTGAAGTGGGAGGCACAGATACGCAGTATTTT.

This clonotype has at least ten counts. The rearrangement links TRBV20-1 to TRBJ2-5; tentatively, D is TRBD1 or TRBD2 (6 bases each). V was pared by 6 bases and J by 2 bases, with 13 bases between. Per germline, CDR1 DFQATT and CDR2 SNEGSKA (reference sequence). The CDR3 covers 13 residues. The CDR3 spells CSAVGGLQETQYF. Here the CDR3 DNA reads TGCAGTGCCGTGGGGGGCCTACAAGAGACCCAGTACTTC.

This clonotype was detected many times. J is TRBJ1-3 and V is TRBV7-2, with 7 bases matching TRBD1. V shed 5 bases and J 0 bases; nucleotides not matched to a gene: 4. Germline lookup yields CDR1 SGHTA and CDR2 FQGNSA. CDR3 length: 15 amino acids. Here the CDR3 reads CASSLDRVSGNTIYF. Written as DNA, the CDR3 is TGTGCCAGCAGCCTCGACAGGGTCTCTGGAAACACCATATATTTT. Based on the CDR3 plus reference TRBV7-2 and TRBJ1-3, the full variable domain is GAGVSQSPSNKVTEKGKDVELRCDPISGHTALYWYRQSLGQGLEFLIYFQGNSAPDKSGLPSDRFSAERTGGSVSTLTIQRTQQEDSAVYLCASSLDRVSGNTIYFGEGSWLTVV.

This clonotype was seen ten or more times. The chain couples TRBV29-1 to TRBJ1-1; 8 bases line up with TRBD1. Per the germline V gene, CDR1 is SQVTM and CDR2 is ANQGSEA. This CDR3 has 13 residues. The J segment lost 5 bases and the V segment lost 7 bases, leaving 9 bases of the junction unmatched. CDR3 region: CSAPGQGKTEAFF. The CDR3 nucleotides read TGCAGCGCCCCCGGACAGGGTAAGACTGAAGCTTTCTTT. Full variable domain (rest looked up from reference TRBV29-1 and TRBJ1-1): SAVISQKPSRDICQRGTSLTIQCQVDSQVTMMFWYRQQPGQSLTLIATANQGSEATYESGFVIDKFPISRPNLTFSTLTVSNMSPEDSSIYLCSAPGQGKTEAFFGQGTRLTVV.

This clonotype was observed at least ten times. The V gene is TRBV20-1, the J gene TRBJ1-3; 9 bases fit TRBD1. The trim removed 2 bases at V and 0 bases at J, leaving 8 bases unmatched. The CDR3 consists of 17 residues. Germline V gene data show CDR1 as DFQATT and CDR2 as SNEGSKA (reference sequence). The CDR3 region is CSARPRDRANSGNTIYF. The CDR3 DNA follows: TGCAGTGCTAGACCGCGGGACAGGGCTAACTCTGGAAACACCATATATTTT.

The table lists this clonotype with many counts. The chain is built from TRBV7-9 and TRBJ2-3; the D gene is possibly TRBD2 (6 bases). The germline CDR1 and CDR2 sequences are SEHNR and FQNEAQ (reference sequence). The CDR3 runs to 16 residues. The germline V and J ends were trimmed by 4 bases and 3 bases, with 17 bases remaining between them. The CDR3 DNA follows: TGTGCCAGCAGCTCCCCAGTGGAGGGGCGTACAGATACGCAGTATTTT. This codes for CASSSPVEGRTDTQYF.

The chain links TRBV5-1 to TRBJ2-1, with no clear D. Trimming took off 4 bases at V and 8 bases at J, with 16 bases between the two ends. Germline assignment: CDR1 SGHRS and CDR2 YFSETQ. This CDR3 contains 14 residues. The CDR3 is CASSTNNKWDEQFF. CDR3 coding DNA: TGCGCCAGCAGCACCAACAACAAATGGGATGAGCAGTTCTTC. The whole variable domain, filled in from reference TRBV5-1 and TRBJ2-1, reads KAGVTQTPRYLIKTRGQQVTLSCSPISGHRSVSWYQQTPGQGLQFLFEYFSETQRNKGNFPGRFSGRQFSNSRSEMNVSTLELGDSALYLCASSTNNKWDEQFFGPGTRLTVL.

The chain uses TRBV5-4 and TRBJ1-1; possibly TRBD1 for D (6 bases). V lost 4 bases and J lost 1, with 17 bases in between. This CDR3 contains 16 residues. The germline V gene encodes CDR1 SGHNT and CDR2 YYREEE (reference sequence). This chain's CDR3 is CASSPRGGRTNTEAFF. Written as DNA, the CDR3 is TGTGCCAGCAGCCCTCGAGGGGGTCGGACGAACACTGAAGCTTTCTTT.

A note on this clonotype: A much larger clone lies one base from this, so it may be a read error. The chain is built from TRBV7-2 and TRBJ1-6; tentative D call: TRBD1 (6 bases). Trimming took off 6 bases at V and 6 bases at J, with 18 bases between the two ends. The CDR3 sequence is 16 residues long. The germline V gene has CDR1 SGHTA and CDR2 FQGNSA. This chain's CDR3 is CASRTVGGGSNSPLHF. The CDR3 DNA is TGTGCCAGCAGAACCGTGGGGGGGGGCAGTAATTCACCCCTCCACTTT.

The V call is TRBV2, the J call TRBJ2-7; D is unresolved. The CDR3 has 14 residues. Germline V CDR1 and CDR2: SNHLY, FYNNEI. V was shortened by 10 bases and J by 4 bases, with 20 bases between the two germline ends. CDR3 amino acids: CANGVTGGLYEQYF. The CDR3 DNA is TGTGCCAACGGAGTCACCGGCGGATTGTACGAGCAGTACTTC.

This chain links TRBV20-1 with TRBJ2-7; a possible D gene is TRBD2 (6 bases). The CDR3 runs 14 residues. Trimming pared 6 bases from V and 1 base from J, leaving 16 bases between. Germline CDR1 and CDR2: DFQATT and SNEGSKA (reference sequence). CDR3 residues: CSAAQGGGSYEQYF. CDR3 bases: TGCAGTGCGGCTCAGGGAGGAGGGTCCTACGAGCAGTACTTC.

The chain links TRBV5-4 to TRBJ2-7; no firm D call. CDR1 is SGHNT and CDR2 is YYREEE in the germline V gene (reference sequence). The CDR3 contains 11 residues. The CDR3 sequence: CASSFRSQISV. The CDR3 DNA is TGTGCCAGCAGCTTTCGGTCTCAGATCTCCGTC.

This clonotype occurred many times. V and J are TRBV20-1 and TRBJ2-5; D remains unclear. The CDR3 runs to 14 residues. V lost 1 base, J lost 2 bases, and 11 bases lay in between. CDR1 and CDR2 from the germline V gene are DFQATT and SNEGSKA (reference sequence). The CDR3 DNA reads TGCAGTGCTAGAGGAAATCGCGGACAAGAGACCCAGTACTTC. Translation: CSARGNRGQETQYF.